This paragraph covers one T cell receptor (beta chain) sequence. The antigen remains undetermined. These data are taken from a study of T cell responses to AZD1222 COVID-19 vaccine. Points from the study as a whole: With dominance at 160-218 and 743-854, vaccine-associated CD4 TCRs spanned spike. When two AZD1222 doses had been given, Spike-specific TCR breadth and depth rose. Baseline testing showed seropositivity in only a handful of AZD1222 recipients. Donor demographics were predominantly white British with a female majority; clonal diversity may be underestimated.

Profiled with immunoSEQ multiplex PCR; TCRdb holds only in-frame clones, not every one. Here the sample spans some 140,000 clones, about 91% being singletons. The germline V gene has CDR1 SQVTM and CDR2 ANQGSEA. The ends were cut back, 7 bases at V and 0 bases at J, with 9 bases in the middle. This CDR3 is built from 12 residues. This chain connects TRBV29-1 to TRBJ1-1, with no clear D. The sample here was peripheral blood, taken on day 0 of AZD1222 vaccination. The sequence came from an adult in good health. The CDR3 is CSGVEMNTEAFF. CDR3 in DNA: TGCAGCGGCGTCGAGATGAACACTGAAGCTTTCTTT.